One T cell receptor beta chain is described in this entry. Its antigen is unknown. TCRdb recomputed calls from the 5' RACE reads with MiXCR, one row per CDR3 protein. Of hundreds of thousands of distinct CDR3 sequences in the sample, roughly 17% are singletons; the top ten hold around 12%. V lost 7 bases, J lost 3 bases, and 16 bases lay in between. The germline gives CDR1 SQVTM, CDR2 ANQGSEA. The CDR3 length is 14 residues. The source of the sample is a study of T-cell memory formation after mild COVID-19. Study results and limitations: SARS-CoV-2 specificity was not confirmed for second-wave clones peaking on day 37.

Sequenced: PBMCs or a T cell subset sorted from them (not recorded which). This sequence originates from an adult woman who had mild COVID-19 (a few samples of this study predate the infection). Cell type and time point are not known. The chain is built from TRBV29-1 and TRBJ2-1; D is undetermined. In DNA form, the CDR3 reads TGCAGCGCTCCAAGCCAAGAAAACTACAATGAGCAGTTCTTC. Its translation: CSAPSQENYNEQFF.